Each of the 21 T cell receptor beta chains below was sequenced from the same sample in a study of T cells in Graves' hyperthyroidism and ophthalmopathy. Amplified TCR beta CDR3 regions came from RNA transcripts. TCR CDR3 regions were first amplified by RT-PCR with HTBI primers. TCRdb recomputed calls from the multiplex PCR reads with MiXCR, one row per CDR3 protein. The sample has hundreds of thousands of distinct CDR3 sequences; around 15% are singletons. Material: blood. Every receptor here comes from a woman between 18 and 29 years old with Graves' hyperthyroidism.

Regarding this clonotype: This may be a read error, as it is one base from a much larger clone. The chain links TRBV28 to TRBJ1-3; no firm D call. This CDR3 is 15 amino acids long. Germline values: CDR1 MDHEN, CDR2 SYDVKM. Trimming left V 5 bases short and J 0 bases short, with 11 bases between. The CDR3 is CASSPRPSSGNTIYF. CDR3 in DNA: TGTGCCAGCAGTCCGCGACCGAGCTCTGGAAACACCATATATTTT.

This clonotype was found a few times. The chain has TRBV2 and TRBJ2-1; D gene unclear. V was clipped by 2 bases and J by 2 bases, with 13 bases between them. CDR1 is SNHLY and CDR2 is FYNNEI in the germline V gene. The CDR3 totals 16 residues. CDR3 loop: CASSEQAPRPYNEQFF. In DNA form, the CDR3 reads TGTGCCAGCAGTGAACAGGCCCCAAGACCCTACAATGAGCAGTTCTTC. Full variable domain (missing parts from reference TRBV2 and TRBJ2-1): EPEVTQTPSHQVTQMGQEVILRCVPISNHLYFYWYRQILGQKVEFLVSFYNNEISEKSEIFDDQFSVERPDGSNFTLKIRSTKLEDSAMYFCASSEQAPRPYNEQFFGPGTRLTVL.

This clonotype has a handful of counts. V usage is TRBV2 and J usage is TRBJ2-3; D tentatively fits TRBD1 or TRBD2 (5 bases each). The germline CDR1 and CDR2 sequences are SNHLY and FYNNEI. This CDR3 region has 14 residues. V lost 8 bases and J lost 4, with 16 bases in between. The CDR3 protein is CASGRRDLADTQYF. Written as DNA, the CDR3 is TGTGCCAGCGGCCGCCGGGACCTCGCAGATACGCAGTATTTT.

The chain couples TRBV20-1 to TRBJ1-2, with D maybe TRBD1 (5 bases). The germline V gene encodes CDR1 DFQATT and CDR2 SNEGSKA (reference sequence). The CDR3 spans 12 residues. Trimming cost V 4 bases and J 5 bases, with 11 bases left between them. The CDR3 loop is CSAKGSWYGYTF. CDR3 DNA: TGCAGTGCTAAGGGGAGTTGGTATGGCTACACCTTC.

This clonotype was counted a few times. The V gene is TRBV7-9, the J gene TRBJ2-7; no clear D. Germline V lookup: CDR1 SEHNR, CDR2 FQNEAQ (reference sequence). Trimming removed 5 bases at V and 3 bases at J, with 14 bases between. CDR3 length equals 14 residues. CDR3 protein: CASSLPGYHYEQYF. The CDR3 DNA reads TGTGCCAGCAGCCTCCCCGGGTATCACTACGAGCAGTACTTC. Together with reference TRBV7-9 and TRBJ2-7, the CDR3 gives the full variable domain: DTGVSQNPRHKITKRGQNVTFRCDPISEHNRLYWYRQTLGQGPEFLTYFQNEAQLEKSRLLSDRFSAERPKGSFSTLEIQRTEQGDSAMYLCASSLPGYHYEQYFGPGTRLTVT.

This clonotype appeared many times. The chain joins TRBV6-1 to TRBJ2-1; TRBD2 agrees at 9 bases. Germline CDR1 is MNHNS and CDR2 is SASEGT. The CDR3 consists of 18 residues. The J segment lost 0 bases and the V segment lost 5 bases, leaving 11 bases of the junction unmatched. CDR3 coding DNA: TGTGCCAGCAGTCCACGGCTAGCGGGAATCTACTCCTACAATGAGCAGTTCTTC. It specifies CASSPRLAGIYSYNEQFF.

This clonotype was counted ten times or more. The chain carries TRBV2 and TRBJ2-2, with 15 bases aligning to TRBD2. V shed 7 bases and J 7 bases; nucleotides not matched to a gene: 16. CDR3 length equals 19 residues. Germline V lookup: CDR1 SNHLY, CDR2 FYNNEI. DNA for the CDR3: TGTGCCAGCAAAAAGGAGACCGCAGGGACTAGCGGGAGGTTCGGGGAGCTGTTTTTT. It codes for CASKKETAGTSGRFGELFF.

This clonotype has at least ten counts. The V call is TRBV18, the J call TRBJ1-4; 7 bases agree with TRBD1. V lost 3 bases to trimming and J lost 7 bases; unmatched junction nucleotides: 5. Germline assignment: CDR1 KGHSH and CDR2 LQKENI. This CDR3 has 14 amino acids. CDR3: CASSPGAGGEKLFF. The CDR3 DNA is TGTGCCAGCTCACCTGGAGCAGGGGGTGAAAAACTGTTTTTT.

The table lists this clonotype with a few counts. This chain joins TRBV7-9 and TRBJ1-2; D may be TRBD1 (6 bases). Germline-derived CDR1 and CDR2 are SEHNR and FQNEAQ (reference sequence). Trimming cost V 3 bases and J 7 bases, with 12 bases left between them. The CDR3 totals 13 residues. The CDR3 coding sequence is TGTGCCAGCAGCTTCAGGACAGACCCTGGCTACACCTTC. This translates into CASSFRTDPGYTF. The full variable domain, completed using reference TRBV7-9 and TRBJ1-2, is DTGVSQNPRHKITKRGQNVTFRCDPISEHNRLYWYRQTLGQGPEFLTYFQNEAQLEKSRLLSDRFSAERPKGSFSTLEIQRTEQGDSAMYLCASSFRTDPGYTFGSGTRLTVV.

The V call is TRBV6-2 or TRBV6-3, the J call TRBJ2-6, with D hard to call. CDR3 size: 15 residues. V was cut by 2 bases and J by 0 bases, with 5 bases left in between. Germline loops: CDR1 MNHEY, CDR2 SVGEGT. CDR3 in amino acids: CASSYGLSGANVLTF. CDR3 in DNA: TGTGCCAGCAGTTACGGTCTCTCTGGGGCCAACGTCCTGACTTTC.

This clonotype was seen repeatedly, ten times or more. The rearrangement links TRBV7-6 to TRBJ2-7; D possibly uses TRBD1 or TRBD2 (7 bases each). The CDR3 covers 15 residues. V was shortened by 1 base and J by 3 bases, with 13 bases between the two germline ends. Per germline, CDR1 SGHVS and CDR2 FNYEAQ. For the CDR3, the DNA is TGTGCCAGCAGCTTAGACAGGGGAGGGGTCTACGAGCAGTACTTC. This encodes CASSLDRGGVYEQYF.

This clonotype was found a few times. A clone one base away is much larger, so this may be a read error. The gene calls are TRBV7-8 and TRBJ2-1; TRBD1 agrees at 8 bases. CDR1 is SGHVS, CDR2 FQNEAQ, per germline. Trimming took 3 bases from V and 3 from J; bases not matched to a gene: 7. The CDR3 has 16 amino acids. In DNA form, the CDR3 reads TGTGCCAGCAGCTTCGTCGGGGACAGGAACTACAATGAGCAGTTCTTC. It translates to CASSFVGDRNYNEQFF.

This clonotype has a count of ten or more. This chain connects TRBV27 to TRBJ2-1, with TRBD2 matching 9 bases. J lost 2 bases, V lost 5 bases, and 10 bases had no gene match. CDR1 MNHEY and CDR2 SMNVEV come from the germline V gene (reference sequence). This CDR3 spans 17 amino acids. The CDR3 spells CASSPKTLAGAYNEQFF. In DNA form, the CDR3 reads TGTGCCAGCAGTCCCAAGACCTTAGCGGGAGCCTACAATGAGCAGTTCTTC.

This clonotype was detected ten times or more. V gene TRBV11-3 combines with J gene TRBJ2-7; D possibly corresponds to TRBD1 (5 bases). Germline assignment: CDR1 SGHNT and CDR2 YENEEA. V shed 5 bases and J shed 2 bases, with 13 bases lying between them. There are 14 residues in the CDR3. The CDR3, as DNA: TGTGCCAGCAGCCGCGACAGAAGGGCCTACGAGCAGTACTTC. Protein product: CASSRDRRAYEQYF. The variable domain in full, with the rest retrieved from reference TRBV11-3 and TRBJ2-7, is EAGVVQSPRYKIIEKKQPVAFWCNPISGHNTLYWYLQNLGQGPELLIRYENEEAVDDSQLPKDRFSAERLKGVDSTLKIQPAELGDSAVYLCASSRDRRAYEQYFGPGTRLTVT.

Regarding this clonotype: A clone one base away is much larger, so this may be a read error. The chain has TRBV5-1 and TRBJ2-3; 7 nucleotides agree with TRBD1. This CDR3 contains 16 residues. V gave up 0 bases and J gave up 4 bases; unmatched junction bases: 8. Per germline, CDR1 SGHRS and CDR2 YFSETQ. The chain's CDR3 is CASSLVGRGSADTQYF. The CDR3 DNA reads TGCGCCAGCAGCTTGGTTGGCAGGGGGAGCGCAGATACGCAGTATTTT.

This clonotype was seen at least ten times. V usage is TRBV5-1 and J usage is TRBJ2-7; TRBD2 agrees at 10 bases. CDR3 length equals 15 residues. J lost 3 bases, V lost 0 bases, and 3 bases had no gene match. Germline V gene data show CDR1 as SGHRS and CDR2 as YFSETQ. The DNA of the CDR3 is TGCGCCAGCAGCTTGGAACTAGCGGGATTCTACGAGCAGTACTTC. Translation gives CASSLELAGFYEQYF.

In this sample, this clonotype turned up a few times. This chain uses TRBV9 with TRBJ2-7, with TRBD2 matching 8 bases. Germline loops: CDR1 SGDLS, CDR2 YYNGEE. This CDR3 comprises 15 residues. The J segment lost 3 bases and the V segment lost 4 bases, leaving 9 bases of the junction unmatched. CDR3 amino acids: CASSLGTSLNYEQYF. CDR3 nucleotide sequence: TGTGCCAGCAGCCTGGGGACTAGTCTCAACTACGAGCAGTACTTC. Full variable domain (outside the CDR3, taken from reference TRBV9 and TRBJ2-7): DSGVTQTPKHLITATGQRVTLRCSPRSGDLSVYWYQQSLDQGLQFLIQYYNGEERAKGNILERFSAQQFPDLHSELNLSSLELGDSALYFCASSLGTSLNYEQYFGPGTRLTVT.

The chain combines TRBV7-9 with TRBJ2-5; TRBD2 agrees at 9 bases. V lost 4 bases to trimming and J lost 14 bases; unmatched junction nucleotides: 8. CDR1 SEHNR and CDR2 FQNEAQ come from the germline V gene (reference sequence). The CDR3 consists of 12 residues. The chain's CDR3 is CASSYPTSGSYF. The CDR3 region has the DNA TGTGCCAGCAGCTATCCGACTAGCGGTTCATACTTC.

This clonotype turned up a few times. This chain joins TRBV7-2 and TRBJ2-3; D is ambiguous. Germline values: CDR1 SGHTA, CDR2 FQGNSA. V dropped 5 bases and J dropped 4 bases, with 19 bases sitting between them. This CDR3 has 16 amino acids. DNA of the CDR3: TGTGCCAGCAGCGCCCGCCCTTATTTTATCCCAGATACGCAGTATTTT. Translating it yields CASSARPYFIPDTQYF. The whole variable domain, filled in from reference TRBV7-2 and TRBJ2-3, reads GAGVSQSPSNKVTEKGKDVELRCDPISGHTALYWYRQSLGQGLEFLIYFQGNSAPDKSGLPSDRFSAERTGGSVSTLTIQRTQQEDSAVYLCASSARPYFIPDTQYFGPGTRLTVL.

This clonotype was detected only a few times. The V call is TRBV11-3, the J call TRBJ1-2; D perhaps matches TRBD1 (5 bases). Germline CDR1 reads SGHNT; CDR2 reads YENEEA. This CDR3 contains 13 residues. V was trimmed by 6 bases and J by 5 bases, leaving 13 bases between them. CDR3 amino acids: CASSLTVFYGYTF. The DNA for the CDR3 is TGTGCCAGCAGTCTGACAGTTTTTTATGGCTACACCTTC.

There are many counts of this clonotype. The genes are TRBV7-2 and TRBJ2-7, with D possibly TRBD1 on 6 matching bases. CDR1 SGHTA and CDR2 FQGNSA come from the germline V gene. CDR3 length: 15 residues. V dropped 4 bases and J dropped 3 bases, with 16 bases sitting between them. DNA of the CDR3: TGTGCCAGCAGCTCTCTCCGGGACACCCACTACGAGCAGTACTTC. It encodes CASSSLRDTHYEQYF.